This T cell receptor (beta chain) was identified in a study of shared clonotypes between healthy human individuals. The protocol was immunoSEQ multiplex PCR, while the TCRdb copy is restricted to in-frame clones and leaves out a portion. The profile shows about 2.2 million clones, around 93% of them singletons. Comments on this clone: The antigen remains unidentified.

Study observations and caveats: Naive subsets tended to show greater estimated richness than memory subsets.

Cells designated naive CD8 were CD45RO-negative and were positively selected for CCR7, with terminally differentiated effector memory CD45RA+ cells excluded. All of the donors resided in Nashville, Tennessee, and each was a Caucasian adult. Germline V lookup: CDR1 MDHEN, CDR2 SYDVKM. This CDR3 comprises 14 residues. V shed 6 bases, J shed 6 bases, and the junction held 10 bases outside the gene matches. The sample consisted of naive CD8+ T cells from PBMCs. The source is a man aged 18 to 30 in good health. Some clones in this sample may be carry-over from other donors' samples. The chain recombines TRBV28 with TRBJ2-5; 7 bases map to TRBD1. The CDR3 loop reads CASSFIQGIQTQYF. The CDR3, as DNA: TGTGCCAGCAGCTTCATACAGGGGATTCAGACCCAGTACTTC.